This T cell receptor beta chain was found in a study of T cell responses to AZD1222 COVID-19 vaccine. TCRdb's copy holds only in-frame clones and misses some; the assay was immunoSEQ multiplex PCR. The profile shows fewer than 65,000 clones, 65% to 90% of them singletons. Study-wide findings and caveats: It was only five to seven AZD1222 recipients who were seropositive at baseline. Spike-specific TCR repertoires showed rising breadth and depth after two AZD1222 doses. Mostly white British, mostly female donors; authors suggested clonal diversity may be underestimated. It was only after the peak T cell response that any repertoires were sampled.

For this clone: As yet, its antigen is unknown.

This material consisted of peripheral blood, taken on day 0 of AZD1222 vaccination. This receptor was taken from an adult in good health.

The CDR3 DNA is TGTGCCATCAGTGAGTCTGGACCCCACACAGATACGCAGTATTTT. It yields the protein CAISESGPHTDTQYF. The chain employs TRBV10-3 and TRBJ2-3; D unresolved. V was shortened by 0 bases and J by 2 bases, with 9 bases between the two germline ends. Germline CDR1 is ENHRY and CDR2 is SYGVKD. The CDR3 is 15 amino acids.